The clone carrying this T cell receptor beta chain was seen once. Enrolment of Seattle patients took place during active infection, and they were followed longitudinally. The CDR3 spans 11 residues. The V gene lost 3 bases and the J gene lost 9 bases, with 6 bases spanning the gap. The data belong to a study of blood T cell repertoires in COVID-19. Study details: Acute-phase and convalescent COVID-19 samples originated in the United States, Italy and Spain.

Generated by immunoSEQ multiplex PCR, the TCRdb table keeps only in-frame clones and is missing some. The sample lists about 370,000 clones; more than 70% were seen once. This chain joins TRBV12-3 or TRBV12-4 and TRBJ2-1; no clear D. The source is a woman aged 25 to 39 with COVID-19, enrolled during active disease. The sample was peripheral blood. The CDR3 DNA reads as TGTGCCAGCAGTTTTCGAGTTGAGCAGTTCTTC. Encoded protein: CASSFRVEQFF.